This entry is about one TCR beta chain. This clone was observed a few times. Its antigen is currently not known. No base quality values were provided; no much bigger clone lies one nucleotide off. The data originate from a study of beta chain features in type 1 diabetes (dated by TCRdb to the late 2010s). Regarding the study in general: Mean age, gender distribution, total cell number and subset yield were not different between patients and healthy donors. A total of over 95,000,000 sorted cells were examined across all samples, and RNA yield correlated strongly with the number of cells per subset. In the study, recently diagnosed type 1 diabetes patients and matched healthy donors were compared on the TCRB repertoires of their sorted circulating CD4+ T cell subsets. Regulatory and stem cell-like memory subsets were isolated from only 8 patients and about eight healthy donors, whereas naive and central memory subsets came from all 28 donors.

From each donor, a single peripheral blood sample of about 120 mL on average was drawn into heparinised tubes. A BD FACSAria II and a panel including CD45RO, CCR7, CD25, CD127, CD95 and CD27 were used to sort naive, central memory, regulatory and stem cell-like memory CD4+ T cells. All sorted populations exceeded 95% purity. PBMCs were isolated immediately by Lymphoprep density gradient centrifugation and stained directly without culture. To minimize batch effects, samples were stained and sorted in pairs, one healthy donor with one patient per experiment. The High Capacity cDNA Reverse Transcription Kit was used to reverse transcribe all of the isolated RNA, meaning that expressed TCRB transcripts were what got sequenced. Deep immunoSEQ sequencing was performed on naive, central memory and regulatory T cell samples, with an average of around 3.4 million total reads per sample. Sorted cells were lysed in RLT buffer and RNA was extracted with DNase-treated RNeasy Micro or Mini kits, depending on cell number. To prevent cross-contamination, every cell subset was processed on its own, while patient and healthy donor samples were processed together. TCRB sequences were amplified from cDNA with the immunoSEQ multiplex PCR, producing 87-bp fragments spanning the CDR3 region. Amplicons were sequenced on the Illumina HiSeq platform. The study's own analysis went as follows. Synthetic template baselines were used to correct PCR bias computationally, reads within Hamming distance 2 were collapsed together, and singletons that could not be merged were discarded. By aligning reads against IMGT, V, D and J genes, CDR3 length, and insertions or deletions at six rearrangement sites were assigned. Within each subset, clonotype counts were normalized to sorted cell number, after which true diversity and Gini coefficients were computed with the tcR R package. Repertoire sharing was quantified using the overlap coefficient calculated on TCRB nucleotide sequences. TCRdb provides this immuneACCESS table in a form limited to in-frame rearrangements. Some clones are lacking; in checked studies, under half of them reflect an unresolved V gene, and why the rest are absent is not known. V and J calls and clone size are given by that table; D and trimming were obtained from the DNA. For this sample there are roughly 150,000 clones; about 7.8% appear just once. The ten largest clones take up approximately 1% of the sample.

General conclusions and limits of the study: Only small numbers of individuals were included in the HLA sub-analyses, which left unresolved whether HLA type had any influence on TCRB rearrangement. At VDJ recombination sites, type 1 diabetes patients had fewer insertions and more deleted nucleotides, which implies abnormalities in thymic rearrangement. In all four CD4+ subsets, TCRB CDR3 length was moderately but significantly shorter in type 1 diabetes patients. Naive, central memory and regulatory TCRB repertoires appeared to be more alike among patients than among healthy donors. PCR may preferentially amplify shorter templates, but because patient and control samples were amplified and corrected together, any resulting skew would affect both groups equally. Sequencing cDNA rather than genomic DNA could over-represent highly expressing activated cells, although activation and CD3 levels did not differ between groups.

The sequence was collected from a woman in her thirties or forties with type 1 diabetes. Input material: central memory CD4+ T cells from blood.

The bases read TGTGCCAGCAGTTGGGAGCGAACCTCCTACGAGCAGTACTTC. This codes for CASSWERTSYEQYF. The chain is made from TRBV27 and TRBJ2-7; TRBD2 is a possible D gene, resting on 5 matching bases. The germline V gene (reference sequence) sets CDR1 to MNHEY and CDR2 to SMNVEV. The CDR3 contains 14 residues, cysteine and phenylalanine counted. Only the CDR3 DNA stays, 42 bases, in frame from base 1. V is cut by 4 bases and J by 0 bases, and the space between the germline ends is 10 bases.